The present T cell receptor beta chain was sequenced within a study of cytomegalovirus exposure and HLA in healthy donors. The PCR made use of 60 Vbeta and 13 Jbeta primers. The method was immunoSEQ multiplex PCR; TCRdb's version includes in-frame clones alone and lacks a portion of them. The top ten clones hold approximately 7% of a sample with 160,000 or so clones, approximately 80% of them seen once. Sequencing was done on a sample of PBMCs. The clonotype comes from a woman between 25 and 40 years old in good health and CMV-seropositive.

CDR3 coding DNA: TGCGCCAGCAGCCAACCTAGCGGGGGCACCGGGGAGCTGTTTTTT. Translating it yields CASSQPSGGTGELFF. The rearrangement joins TRBV4-3 to TRBJ2-2; TRBD2 agrees at 10 bases. CDR1 is LGHNA and CDR2 is YSLEER in the germline V gene. The V segment lost 2 bases and the J segment 4 bases; nucleotides outside the gene matches: 1. The CDR3 runs 15 residues.